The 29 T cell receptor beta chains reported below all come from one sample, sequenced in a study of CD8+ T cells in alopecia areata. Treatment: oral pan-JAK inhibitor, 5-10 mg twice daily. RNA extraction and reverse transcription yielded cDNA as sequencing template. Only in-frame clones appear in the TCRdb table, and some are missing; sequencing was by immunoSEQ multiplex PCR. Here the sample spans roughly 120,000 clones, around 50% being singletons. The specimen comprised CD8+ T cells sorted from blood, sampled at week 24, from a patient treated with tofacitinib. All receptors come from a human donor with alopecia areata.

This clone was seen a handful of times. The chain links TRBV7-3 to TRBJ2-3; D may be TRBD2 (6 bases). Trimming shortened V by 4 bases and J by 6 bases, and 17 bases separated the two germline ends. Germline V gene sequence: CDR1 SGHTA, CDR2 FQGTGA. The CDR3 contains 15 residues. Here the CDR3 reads CASSSEGGAVDTQYF. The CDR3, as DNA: TGTGCCAGCAGCTCCGAAGGCGGGGCAGTGGATACGCAGTATTTT.

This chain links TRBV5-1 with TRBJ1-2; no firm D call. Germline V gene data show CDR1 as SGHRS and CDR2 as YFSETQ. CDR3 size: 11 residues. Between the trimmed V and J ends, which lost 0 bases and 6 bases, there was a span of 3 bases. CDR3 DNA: TGCGCCAGCAGCTTGGGGCATGGCTACACCTTC. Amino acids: CASSLGHGYTF.

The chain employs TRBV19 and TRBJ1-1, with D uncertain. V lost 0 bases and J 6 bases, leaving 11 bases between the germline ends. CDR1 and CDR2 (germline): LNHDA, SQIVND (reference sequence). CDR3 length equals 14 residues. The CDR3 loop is CASSIDGEIPEAFF. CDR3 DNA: TGTGCCAGTAGTATAGATGGAGAGATCCCTGAAGCTTTCTTT.

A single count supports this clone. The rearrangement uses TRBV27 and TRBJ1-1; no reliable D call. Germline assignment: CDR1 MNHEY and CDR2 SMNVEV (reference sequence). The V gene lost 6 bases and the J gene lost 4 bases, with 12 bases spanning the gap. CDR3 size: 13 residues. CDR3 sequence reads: CASRLGRGTEAFF. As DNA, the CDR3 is TGTGCCAGCAGGTTAGGGAGAGGCACTGAAGCTTTCTTT.

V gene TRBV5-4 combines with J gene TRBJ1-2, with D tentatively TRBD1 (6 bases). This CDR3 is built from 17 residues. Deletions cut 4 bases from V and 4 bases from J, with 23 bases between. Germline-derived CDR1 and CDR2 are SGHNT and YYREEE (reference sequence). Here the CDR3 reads CASSPRPNREVSYGYTF. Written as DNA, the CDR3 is TGTGCCAGCAGCCCTAGGCCAAACAGGGAGGTATCCTATGGCTACACCTTC.

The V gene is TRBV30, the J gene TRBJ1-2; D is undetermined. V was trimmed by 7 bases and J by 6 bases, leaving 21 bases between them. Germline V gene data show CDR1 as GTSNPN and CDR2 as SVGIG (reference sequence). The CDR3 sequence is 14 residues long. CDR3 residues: CAYNPSGGPDGYTF. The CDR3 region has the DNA TGTGCCTACAACCCATCGGGAGGACCAGATGGCTACACCTTC.

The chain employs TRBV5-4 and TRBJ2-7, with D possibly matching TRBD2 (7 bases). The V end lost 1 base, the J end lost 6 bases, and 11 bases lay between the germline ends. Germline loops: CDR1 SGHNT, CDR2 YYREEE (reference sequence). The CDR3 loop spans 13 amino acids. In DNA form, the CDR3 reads TGTGCCAGCAGCTTGCGGGGGGCGGGCGAGCAGTACTTC. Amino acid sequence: CASSLRGAGEQYF. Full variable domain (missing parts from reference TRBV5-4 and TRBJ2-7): ETGVTQSPTHLIKTRGQQVTLRCSSQSGHNTVSWYQQALGQGPQFIFQYYREEENGRGNFPPRFSGLQFPNYSSELNVNALELDDSALYLCASSLRGAGEQYFGPGTRLTVT.

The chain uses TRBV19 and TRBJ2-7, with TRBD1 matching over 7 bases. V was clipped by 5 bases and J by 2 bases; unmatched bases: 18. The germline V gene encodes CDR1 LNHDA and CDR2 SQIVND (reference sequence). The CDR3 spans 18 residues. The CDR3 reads CASSANLGDSISPYEQYF. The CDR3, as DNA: TGTGCCAGTAGTGCTAACCTGGGGGACAGCATATCGCCCTACGAGCAGTACTTC.

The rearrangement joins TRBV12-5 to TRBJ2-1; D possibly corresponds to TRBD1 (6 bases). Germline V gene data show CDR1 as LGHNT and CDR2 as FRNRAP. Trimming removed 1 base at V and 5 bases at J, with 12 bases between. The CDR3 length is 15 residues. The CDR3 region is CASGLGQGSHNEQFF. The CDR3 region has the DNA TGTGCTAGTGGTTTGGGCCAGGGGAGCCACAATGAGCAGTTCTTC.

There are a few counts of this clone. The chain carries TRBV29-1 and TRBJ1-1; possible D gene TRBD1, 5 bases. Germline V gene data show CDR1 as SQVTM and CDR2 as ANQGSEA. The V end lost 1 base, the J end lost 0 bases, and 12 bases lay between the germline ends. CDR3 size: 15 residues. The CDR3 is CSVEGDLLMNTEAFF. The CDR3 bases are TGCAGCGTTGAAGGGGACCTTCTAATGAACACTGAAGCTTTCTTT. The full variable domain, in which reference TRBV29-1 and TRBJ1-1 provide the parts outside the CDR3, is SAVISQKPSRDICQRGTSLTIQCQVDSQVTMMFWYRQQPGQSLTLIATANQGSEATYESGFVIDKFPISRPNLTFSTLTVSNMSPEDSSIYLCSVEGDLLMNTEAFFGQGTRLTVV.

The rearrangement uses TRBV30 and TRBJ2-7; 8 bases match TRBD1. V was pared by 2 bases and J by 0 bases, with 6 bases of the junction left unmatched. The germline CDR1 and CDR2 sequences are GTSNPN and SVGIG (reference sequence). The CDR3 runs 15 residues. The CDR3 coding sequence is TGTGCCTGGAGTAGACAGGGGTTTCCCTCCTACGAGCAGTACTTC. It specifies CAWSRQGFPSYEQYF.

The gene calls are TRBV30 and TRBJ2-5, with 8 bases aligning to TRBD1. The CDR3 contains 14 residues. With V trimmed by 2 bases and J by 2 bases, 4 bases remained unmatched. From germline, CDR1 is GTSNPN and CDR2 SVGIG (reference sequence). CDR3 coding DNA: TGTGCCTGGAGTCTCACAGGGGGACAAGAGACCCAGTACTTC. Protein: CAWSLTGGQETQYF.

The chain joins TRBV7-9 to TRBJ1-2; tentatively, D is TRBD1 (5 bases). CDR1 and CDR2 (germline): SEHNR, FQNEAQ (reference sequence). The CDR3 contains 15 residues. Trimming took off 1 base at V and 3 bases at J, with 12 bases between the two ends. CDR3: CASSLGASRDYGYTF. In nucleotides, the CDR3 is TGTGCCAGCAGCTTAGGAGCAAGCAGGGACTATGGCTACACCTTC.

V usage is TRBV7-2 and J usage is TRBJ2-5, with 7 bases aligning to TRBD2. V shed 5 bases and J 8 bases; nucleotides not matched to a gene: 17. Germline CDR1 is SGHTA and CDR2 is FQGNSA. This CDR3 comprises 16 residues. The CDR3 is CASSTGLVAVRETQYF. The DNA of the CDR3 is TGTGCCAGCAGCACTGGACTAGTCGCTGTAAGAGAAACCCAGTACTTC.

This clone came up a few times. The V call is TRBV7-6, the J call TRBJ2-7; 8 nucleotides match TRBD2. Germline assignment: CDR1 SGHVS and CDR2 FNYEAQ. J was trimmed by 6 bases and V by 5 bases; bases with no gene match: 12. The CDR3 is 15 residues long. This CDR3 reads CASSPHLGLAGEQYF. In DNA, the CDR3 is TGTGCCAGCAGCCCCCACCTAGGACTAGCCGGCGAGCAGTACTTC.

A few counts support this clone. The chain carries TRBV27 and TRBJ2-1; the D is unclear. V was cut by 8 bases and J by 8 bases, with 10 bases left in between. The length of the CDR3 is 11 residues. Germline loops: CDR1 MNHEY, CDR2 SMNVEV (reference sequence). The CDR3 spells CASGIRDEQFF. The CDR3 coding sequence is TGTGCCAGCGGGATACGCGATGAGCAGTTCTTC.

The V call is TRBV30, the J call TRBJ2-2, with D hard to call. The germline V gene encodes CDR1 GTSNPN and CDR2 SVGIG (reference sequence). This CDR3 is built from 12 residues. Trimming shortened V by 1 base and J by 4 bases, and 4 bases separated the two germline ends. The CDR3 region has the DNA TGTGCCTGGAGTGGGGGCACCGGGGAGCTGTTTTTT. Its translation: CAWSGGTGELFF.

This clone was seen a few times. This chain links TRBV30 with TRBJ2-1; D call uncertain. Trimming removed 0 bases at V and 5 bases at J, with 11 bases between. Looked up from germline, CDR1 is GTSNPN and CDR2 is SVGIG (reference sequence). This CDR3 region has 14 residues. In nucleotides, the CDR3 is TGTGCCTGGAGTGTTGCGTATGGCGACAATGAGCAGTTCTTC. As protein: CAWSVAYGDNEQFF.

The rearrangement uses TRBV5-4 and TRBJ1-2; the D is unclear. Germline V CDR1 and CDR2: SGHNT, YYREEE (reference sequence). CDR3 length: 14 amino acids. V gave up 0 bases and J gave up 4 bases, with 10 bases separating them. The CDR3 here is CASSLDEGGYGYTF. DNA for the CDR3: TGTGCCAGCAGCTTGGACGAGGGTGGCTATGGCTACACCTTC. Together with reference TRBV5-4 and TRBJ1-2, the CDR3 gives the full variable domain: ETGVTQSPTHLIKTRGQQVTLRCSSQSGHNTVSWYQQALGQGPQFIFQYYREEENGRGNFPPRFSGLQFPNYSSELNVNALELDDSALYLCASSLDEGGYGYTFGSGTRLTVV.

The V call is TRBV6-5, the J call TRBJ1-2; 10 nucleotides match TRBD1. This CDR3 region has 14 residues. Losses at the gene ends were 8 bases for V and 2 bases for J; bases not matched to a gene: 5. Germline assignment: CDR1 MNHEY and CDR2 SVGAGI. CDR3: CASYPGQGNYGYTF. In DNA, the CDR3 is TGTGCCAGCTACCCGGGACAGGGGAACTATGGCTACACCTTC.

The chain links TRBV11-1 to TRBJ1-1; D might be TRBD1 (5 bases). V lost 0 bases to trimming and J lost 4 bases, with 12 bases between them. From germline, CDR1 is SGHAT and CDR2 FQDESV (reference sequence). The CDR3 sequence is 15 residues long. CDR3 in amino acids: CASSLAGTPGTEAFF. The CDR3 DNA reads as TGTGCCAGCAGCTTAGCAGGGACCCCGGGCACTGAAGCTTTCTTT.

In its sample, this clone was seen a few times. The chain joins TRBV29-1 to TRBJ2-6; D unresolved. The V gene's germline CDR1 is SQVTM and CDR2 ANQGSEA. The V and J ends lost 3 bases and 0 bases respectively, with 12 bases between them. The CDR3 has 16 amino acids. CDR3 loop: CSVELLRSSGANVLTF. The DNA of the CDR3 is TGCAGCGTTGAGCTCCTCCGTAGCTCTGGGGCCAACGTCCTGACTTTC.

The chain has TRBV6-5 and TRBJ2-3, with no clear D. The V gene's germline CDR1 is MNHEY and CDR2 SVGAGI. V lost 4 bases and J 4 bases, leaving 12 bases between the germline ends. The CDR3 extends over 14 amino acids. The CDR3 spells CASSSPPKADTQYF. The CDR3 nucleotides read TGTGCCAGCAGTTCCCCTCCTAAGGCAGATACGCAGTATTTT.

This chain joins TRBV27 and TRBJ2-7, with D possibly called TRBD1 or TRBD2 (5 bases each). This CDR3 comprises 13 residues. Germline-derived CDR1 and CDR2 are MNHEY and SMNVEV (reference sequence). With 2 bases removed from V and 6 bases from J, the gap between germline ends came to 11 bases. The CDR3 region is CASSLRGAVEQYF. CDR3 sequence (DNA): TGTGCCAGCAGTTTACGGGGCGCCGTCGAGCAGTACTTC.

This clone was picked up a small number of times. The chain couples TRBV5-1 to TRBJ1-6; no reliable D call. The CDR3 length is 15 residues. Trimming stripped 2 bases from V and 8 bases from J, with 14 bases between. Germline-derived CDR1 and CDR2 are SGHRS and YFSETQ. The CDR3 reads CASSFGLGTDSPLHF. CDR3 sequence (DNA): TGCGCCAGCAGCTTTGGCTTGGGAACGGATTCACCCCTCCACTTT.

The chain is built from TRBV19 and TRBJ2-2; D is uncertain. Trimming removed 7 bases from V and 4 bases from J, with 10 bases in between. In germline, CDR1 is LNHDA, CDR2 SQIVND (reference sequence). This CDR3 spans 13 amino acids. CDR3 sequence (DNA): TGTGCCAGTAAGGTCCACCGCACCGGGGAGCTGTTTTTT. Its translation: CASKVHRTGELFF.

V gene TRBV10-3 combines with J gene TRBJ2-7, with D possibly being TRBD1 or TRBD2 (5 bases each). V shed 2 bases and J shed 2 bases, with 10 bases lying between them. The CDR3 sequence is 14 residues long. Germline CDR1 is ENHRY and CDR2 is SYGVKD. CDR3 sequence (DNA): TGTGCCATCAGTGAGGGGACGGTAACCTACGAGCAGTACTTC. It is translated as CAISEGTVTYEQYF.

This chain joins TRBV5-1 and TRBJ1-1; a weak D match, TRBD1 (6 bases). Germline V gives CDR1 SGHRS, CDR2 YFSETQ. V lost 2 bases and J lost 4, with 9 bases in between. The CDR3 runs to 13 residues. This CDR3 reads CASSFGGATEAFF. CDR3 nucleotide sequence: TGCGCCAGCAGCTTCGGGGGGGCCACTGAAGCTTTCTTT. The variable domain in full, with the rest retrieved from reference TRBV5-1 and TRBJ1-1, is KAGVTQTPRYLIKTRGQQVTLSCSPISGHRSVSWYQQTPGQGLQFLFEYFSETQRNKGNFPGRFSGRQFSNSRSEMNVSTLELGDSALYLCASSFGGATEAFFGQGTRLTVV.

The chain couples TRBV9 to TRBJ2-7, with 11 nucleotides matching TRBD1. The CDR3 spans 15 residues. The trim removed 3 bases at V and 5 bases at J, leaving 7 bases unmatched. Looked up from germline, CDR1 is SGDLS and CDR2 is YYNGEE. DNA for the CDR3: TGTGCCAGCAGCGCGGGACAGGGGGTTGGCGACGAGCAGTACTTC. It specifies CASSAGQGVGDEQYF.